This T cell receptor beta chain was retrieved from a study of T cells after yellow fever vaccination. TCRdb re-called the 5' RACE reads with MiXCR, one entry per CDR3 protein. Of more than 300,000 distinct CDR3 sequences in the sample, approximately 12% are singletons; the top ten hold about 3.3%. The CDR3 extends over 17 amino acids. V shed 7 bases and J shed 0 bases, with 20 bases lying between them. Germline V gene data show CDR1 as SNHLY and CDR2 as FYNNEI. This chain joins TRBV2 and TRBJ2-3; possible D gene TRBD1, 6 bases. The clonotype originates from a man aged 18-30 years who received the YFV17D yellow fever vaccine. Sequencing used CD4+ T cells sorted from PBMCs, obtained 45 days after the yellow fever booster vaccination. The DNA of the CDR3 is TGTGCCAGCAAAAAGCGATTCGGACAGCCTAGCACAGATACGCAGTATTTT. It specifies CASKKRFGQPSTDTQYF.